The 19 T cell receptor beta chains listed next were all sequenced from one sample in a study of molecular identifiers for immune sequencing clone quantification. MiXCR, applied by TCRdb to the PCR reads, yields one record per CDR3 protein. Of nearly 650,000 distinct CDR3 sequences listed, roughly 27% are singletons. Sequences were obtained from naive CD8+ T cells from blood, with Jurkat cell RNA spiked in. Subset denoted: FACS-sorted CD8+CD4-CCR7+CD45RA+ naive T cells. These receptors all stem from a human donor in good health. Some libraries in this study had Jurkat cell RNA spiked in.

This chain links TRBV13 with TRBJ2-7; TRBD2 agrees at 9 bases. CDR1 and CDR2 (germline): PRHDT, FYEKMQ (reference sequence). This CDR3 spans 15 amino acids. The V segment lost 3 bases and the J segment 1 base; nucleotides outside the gene matches: 4. Here the CDR3 DNA reads TGTGCCAGCAGCTTTGGCGGGAGGGGATCCTACGAGCAGTACTTC. It codes for CASSFGGRGSYEQYF.

This clonotype appeared a few times. The J gene is TRBJ1-2, the V gene TRBV11-2, with D perhaps matching TRBD1 (5 bases). The V and J ends lost 2 bases and 4 bases respectively, with 14 bases between them. CDR1 and CDR2 (germline): SGHAT, FQNNGV. This CDR3 is built from 15 residues. In DNA, the CDR3 is TGTGCCAGCAGCTTAAAACGGTCAGGGCCCTATGGCTACACCTTC. This codes for CASSLKRSGPYGYTF.

This clonotype was seen more than once but under ten times. V and J are TRBV30 and TRBJ1-6; TRBD1 matches 8 bases. CDR3 size: 13 residues. V lost 5 bases to trimming and J lost 7 bases; unmatched junction nucleotides: 4. Germline V gene data show CDR1 as GTSNPN and CDR2 as SVGIG (reference sequence). The CDR3 bases are TGTGCCTGGTCGGACAGGGACAATTCACCCCTCCACTTT. Translating gives CAWSDRDNSPLHF.

This clonotype was detected ten times or more. The chain employs TRBV6-5 and TRBJ2-5; TRBD2 might be the D (5 bases). The CDR3 loop spans 19 amino acids. Germline CDR1 and CDR2: MNHEY and SVGAGI. The V gene lost 4 bases and the J gene lost 2 bases, with 26 bases spanning the gap. The CDR3 reads CASSFYYGPLVTGQETQYF. The CDR3 coding sequence is TGTGCCAGCAGTTTCTACTACGGGCCCCTTGTAACGGGACAAGAGACCCAGTACTTC.

The rearrangement joins TRBV19 to TRBJ2-2; D remains ambiguous. This CDR3 region has 15 residues. Germline CDR1 reads LNHDA; CDR2 reads SQIVND (reference sequence). Between the trimmed V and J ends, which lost 1 base and 3 bases, there was a span of 9 bases. As DNA, the CDR3 is TGTGCCAGTAGTATAGGATTTATGTACACCGGGGAGCTGTTTTTT. Translated: CASSIGFMYTGELFF.

This clonotype was observed many times. The chain couples TRBV6-6 to TRBJ2-2; TRBD1 aligns across 9 bases. The CDR3 extends over 17 amino acids. Trimming at V came to 5 bases and at J to 4 bases, leaving 11 bases not matched to a gene. CDR1 and CDR2 (germline): MNHNY, SVGAGI (reference sequence). The CDR3, as DNA: TGTGCCAGCAGTCAGACCACCGGGACAGGGCGCACCGGGGAGCTGTTTTTT. Protein product: CASSQTTGTGRTGELFF.

This clonotype has more than one count but fewer than ten. With a much larger clone just one base away, this may be a read error. The chain joins TRBV7-6 to TRBJ2-7, with D hard to call. The germline V and J ends were trimmed by 5 bases and 6 bases, with 11 bases remaining between them. Germline V lookup: CDR1 SGHVS, CDR2 FNYEAQ. The CDR3 runs 12 residues. The CDR3 DNA follows: TGTGCCAGCAGCCTGGTCACGCTCGAGCAGTACTTC. Translating it yields CASSLVTLEQYF.

This chain connects TRBV19 to TRBJ1-5; tentatively, D is TRBD1 (5 bases). Germline CDR1 is LNHDA and CDR2 is SQIVND (reference sequence). The CDR3 sequence is 20 residues long. Trimming stripped 5 bases from V and 1 base from J, with 27 bases between. The CDR3, as DNA: TGTGCCAGTAGTTTCCCCGGGACCGTTGTCAATAAGGGAAGCAATCAGCCCCAGCATTTT. Its translation: CASSFPGTVVNKGSNQPQHF. The variable domain in full, completed from reference TRBV19 and TRBJ1-5, reads DGGITQSPKYLFRKEGQNVTLSCEQNLNHDAMYWYRQDPGQGLRLIYYSQIVNDFQKGDIAEGYSVSREKKESFPLTVTSAQKNPTAFYLCASSFPGTVVNKGSNQPQHFGDGTRLSIL.

This clonotype was counted only a few times. The chain's CDR3 is CASSMNGGGTDTQYF. The CDR3 nucleotides read TGTGCCAGTAGTATGAACGGGGGCGGCACAGATACGCAGTATTTT. The chain links TRBV19 to TRBJ2-3; either TRBD1 or TRBD2 may fit D (6 bases each). In germline, CDR1 is LNHDA, CDR2 SQIVND (reference sequence). V shed 3 bases and J shed 1 base, with 11 bases lying between them. The length of the CDR3 is 15 residues.

This clonotype was detected only a few times. The chain couples TRBV4-1 to TRBJ1-5; tentative D call: TRBD1 (6 bases). The CDR3 has 14 residues. Per the germline V gene, CDR1 is MGHRA and CDR2 is YSYEKL. V was trimmed by 1 base and J by 6 bases, leaving 10 bases between them. CDR3 sequence (DNA): TGCGCCAGCAGCCAAGGACAGGACCGTCAGCCCCAGCATTTT. Protein: CASSQGQDRQPQHF.

The sample holds a few counts of this clonotype. A single base separates this from a much larger clone, so it may be a read error. The chain couples TRBV27 to TRBJ2-7, with D maybe TRBD1 (6 bases). CDR1 and CDR2 (germline): MNHEY, SMNVEV (reference sequence). The CDR3 is 14 amino acids. The DNA of the CDR3 is TGTACCAGCAGCTCAGGACAGAGGGTCTACGAGCAGTACTTC. It specifies CTSSSGQRVYEQYF.

This clonotype was seen a few times. V gene TRBV19 combines with J gene TRBJ1-1; D is possibly TRBD1 (5 bases). CDR1 is LNHDA and CDR2 is SQIVND in the germline V gene (reference sequence). V gave up 5 bases and J gave up 4 bases, with 11 bases separating them. The CDR3 consists of 13 residues. CDR3 residues: CASSFGASTEAFF. In nucleotides, the CDR3 is TGTGCCAGTAGTTTTGGGGCGAGCACTGAAGCTTTCTTT.

The chain links TRBV4-3 to TRBJ1-4; D gene uncertain. V dropped 0 bases and J dropped 0 bases, with 11 bases sitting between them. CDR3 length equals 17 residues. Germline-derived CDR1 and CDR2 are LGHNA and YSLEER. The CDR3 region is CASSQDLAGATNEKLFF. The DNA for the CDR3 is TGCGCCAGCAGCCAAGATCTGGCCGGAGCAACTAATGAAAAACTGTTTTTT.

This clonotype was counted at least ten times. The V and J genes are TRBV7-2 and TRBJ2-3; 9 bases are shared with TRBD2. Germline loops: CDR1 SGHTA, CDR2 FQGNSA. CDR3 length equals 17 residues. Losses at the gene ends were 4 bases for V and 4 bases for J; bases not matched to a gene: 12. In DNA form, the CDR3 reads TGTGCCAGCAGCTCTCTAGCGGGGCCCCTTCCCGCAGATACGCAGTATTTT. It codes for CASSSLAGPLPADTQYF.

This clonotype was seen at least ten times. This chain joins TRBV6-2 or TRBV6-3 and TRBJ2-4; 7 bases agree with TRBD1. The germline V gene has CDR1 MNHEY and CDR2 SVGEGT. The CDR3 extends over 17 amino acids. V dropped 9 bases and J dropped 4; count of bases not matched to a gene: 18. The CDR3, as DNA: TGTGCCAGTCATCCCGATCATCTCCGGGGACAGAAAAACATTCAGTACTTC. Its protein product is CASHPDHLRGQKNIQYF.

This clonotype was detected ten times or more. V and J are TRBV7-8 and TRBJ2-7; 9 bases are shared with TRBD1. Germline CDR1 reads SGHVS; CDR2 reads FQNEAQ. This CDR3 comprises 13 residues. V was pared by 5 bases and J by 6 bases, with 5 bases of the junction left unmatched. CDR3 protein: CASSVDRGGEQYF. CDR3 DNA: TGTGCCAGCAGCGTAGACAGGGGGGGCGAGCAGTACTTC.

This clonotype was seen many times. This chain links TRBV29-1 with TRBJ2-2; TRBD1 aligns across 7 bases. J was trimmed by 0 bases and V by 7 bases; bases with no gene match: 2. From germline, CDR1 is SQVTM and CDR2 ANQGSEA. The CDR3 runs 13 residues. In DNA form, the CDR3 reads TGCAGCGCAGGGACAGCGAACACCGGGGAGCTGTTTTTT. It codes for CSAGTANTGELFF.

This clonotype turned up a few times. The chain employs TRBV4-1 and TRBJ2-7; 8 bases are a match to TRBD1. Germline values: CDR1 MGHRA, CDR2 YSYEKL. The CDR3 is made up of 15 amino acids. V gave up 4 bases and J gave up 3 bases; unmatched junction bases: 8. The CDR3 nucleotides read TGCGCCAGCAGCCCGGGACAGGCGAATTACTACGAGCAGTACTTC. Its translation is CASSPGQANYYEQYF.

The chain links TRBV7-6 to TRBJ1-1, with 9 bases matching TRBD1. V was clipped by 4 bases and J by 2 bases; unmatched bases: 5. Germline CDR1 is SGHVS and CDR2 is FNYEAQ. This CDR3 is built from 15 residues. The CDR3, as DNA: TGTGCCAGCAGCTCACAACAGGGGGCCAACACTGAAGCTTTCTTT. As protein: CASSSQQGANTEAFF.